Reported below is one T cell receptor beta chain. Its matching antigen is unknown. This entry belongs to a study of vaccination effects on CD4 cells after COVID-19. About the research overall: Each participant was administered two doses of either the BNT162b2 or the mRNA-1273 vaccine. Overall study results and limits: Pronounced clonal contraction occurred in clones induced by infection and by vaccine late after vaccination. Limitations: small convalescent group and missing early post-infection timepoints.

Viral peptide pool expansion of antigen-specific CD4+ T cells preceded sequencing in the ViraFEST assay. CD4+ T cells were isolated after less than 13 days of culture. Absence of prior SARS-CoV-2 infection characterized the vaccine recipients, who showed negative nucleocapsid antibodies. IL-2 medium was substituted for half the medium on days 3 and 7. The V gene's germline CDR1 is MNHEY and CDR2 SVGAGI. The CDR3 is 13 amino acids. V shed 6 bases and J 3 bases; nucleotides not matched to a gene: 4. Profiling relied on immunoSEQ multiplex PCR, and the TCRdb table lists in-frame clones only, not all of them. The data hold 30,000 to 40,000 clones, with roughly 70% observed a single time.

The genes are TRBV6-5 and TRBJ2-5, with TRBD1 matching over 7 bases. The sequence derives from a human donor who received a COVID-19 vaccine. The sample in question was CD4+ T cells from PBMCs cultured with SARS-CoV-2 spike peptides, obtained before COVID-19 vaccination. This CDR3 reads CASRRQGKETQYF. CDR3 coding DNA: TGTGCCAGCAGGAGACAGGGAAAAGAGACCCAGTACTTC.